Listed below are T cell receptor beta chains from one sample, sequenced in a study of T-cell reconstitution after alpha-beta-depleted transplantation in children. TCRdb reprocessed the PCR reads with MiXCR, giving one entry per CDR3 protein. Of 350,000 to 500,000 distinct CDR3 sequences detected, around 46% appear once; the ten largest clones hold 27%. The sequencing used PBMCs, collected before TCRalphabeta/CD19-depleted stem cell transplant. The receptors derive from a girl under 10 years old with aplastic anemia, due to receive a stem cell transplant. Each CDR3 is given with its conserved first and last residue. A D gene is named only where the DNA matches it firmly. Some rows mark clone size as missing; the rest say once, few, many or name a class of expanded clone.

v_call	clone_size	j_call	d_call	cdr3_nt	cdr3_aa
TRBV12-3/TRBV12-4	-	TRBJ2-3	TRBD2	TGTGCCAGCAGTTTCCCGAGTAGCGGGGGGCTTAGCACAGATACGCAGTATTTT	CASSFPSSGGLSTDTQYF
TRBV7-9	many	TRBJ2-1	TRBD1	TGTGCCAGCAGCCATCCGGGACAGGGGTTCTACAATGAGCAGTTCTTC	CASSHPGQGFYNEQFF
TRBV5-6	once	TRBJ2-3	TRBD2	TGTGCCAGCAGCTGGATACTAGCGGGAGAAGATACGCAGTATTTT	CASSWILAGEDTQYF
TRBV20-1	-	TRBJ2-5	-	TGCAGTGCTAGGCCGGGGACCCAGTACTTC	CSARPGTQYF
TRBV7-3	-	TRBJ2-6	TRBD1	TGTGCCAGCAGCGTGGGACAGTCCTTTTCTGGGGCCAACGTCCTGACTTTC	CASSVGQSFSGANVLTF
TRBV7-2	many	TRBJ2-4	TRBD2	TGTGCCAGCAGCTCCACTGGGGCGGGAGATGCCATTCAGTACTTC	CASSSTGAGDAIQYF
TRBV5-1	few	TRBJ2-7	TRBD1	TGCGCCAGCAGCTTGATACAGGGGGCTTACGACCAGTACTTC	CASSLIQGAYDQYF
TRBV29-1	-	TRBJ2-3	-	TGCAGCGTTGAAGATAAACAGGGAGTCACAGATACGCAGTATTTT	CSVEDKQGVTDTQYF
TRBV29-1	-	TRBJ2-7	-	TGCAGCGACGACGCGCGGGTGCCTAAAGTAAACGAGCAGTACTTC	CSDDARVPKVNEQYF
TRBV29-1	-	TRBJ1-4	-	TGCAGCGTGCTAGTTACAACTAATGAAAAACTGTTTTTT	CSVLVTTNEKLFF
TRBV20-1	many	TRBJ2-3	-	TGCAGTGCTAGTGACAGGAGGGCCTCCACAGATACGCAGTATTTT	CSASDRRASTDTQYF
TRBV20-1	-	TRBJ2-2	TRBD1	TGCAGTGCTAGAGATCTATGGACAGGACCCACCGGGGAGCTGTTTTTT	CSARDLWTGPTGELFF
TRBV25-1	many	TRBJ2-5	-	TGTGCCAGCAGGGGGGGATTTCCAGAGACCCAGTACTTC	CASRGGFPETQYF
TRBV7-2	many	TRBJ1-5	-	TGTGCCAGCAGCTACACGGGTAATAGCAATCAGCCCCAGCATTTT	CASSYTGNSNQPQHF
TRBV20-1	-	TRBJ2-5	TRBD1	TGCAGTGCTAGTCCCACGGGCGACAGGGGGCCAGAGACCCAGTACTTC	CSASPTGDRGPETQYF
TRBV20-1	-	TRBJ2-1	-	TGCAGTGCTAGAGATAATTTCGATAGCGTAGGTGAGCAGTTCTTC	CSARDNFDSVGEQFF
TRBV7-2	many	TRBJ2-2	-	TGTGCCAGCAGCATAAGACAGTCTTACACCGGGGAGCTGTTTTTT	CASSIRQSYTGELFF
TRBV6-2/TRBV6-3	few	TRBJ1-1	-	TGTGCCAGCAAGCGGGGGAACACTGAAGCTTTCTTT	CASKRGNTEAFF
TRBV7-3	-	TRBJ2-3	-	TGTGCCAGCAGCTTAAGTTACGGCACAGATACGCAGTATTTT	CASSLSYGTDTQYF
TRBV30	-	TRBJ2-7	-	TGTGCCTTGGAGCCCGGGACTGGCACCTACGAGCAGTACTTC	CALEPGTGTYEQYF
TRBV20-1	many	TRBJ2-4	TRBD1	TGCAGTGCTAGAACAGGGGATCCTCAAAACATTCAGTACTTC	CSARTGDPQNIQYF
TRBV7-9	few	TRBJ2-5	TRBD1	TGTGCCAGCAGCTCCGGACAGGTCCAAGAGACCCAGTACTTC	CASSSGQVQETQYF
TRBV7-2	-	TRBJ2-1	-	TGTGCCAGCAGCTTAGTGGCAGGGCGCAATGAGCAGTTCTTC	CASSLVAGRNEQFF
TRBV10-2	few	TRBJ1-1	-	TGCGCCAGCAGGGCACAGCCAAACACTGAAGCTTTCTTT	CASRAQPNTEAFF
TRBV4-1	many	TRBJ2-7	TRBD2	TGCGCCAGCAGCCACCCTGGTAGCGGGAGGGAAGGTTACGAGCAGTACTTC	CASSHPGSGREGYEQYF
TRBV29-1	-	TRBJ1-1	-	TGCAGCACTCAAGGACAGTCAGAGGGAAGAACTGAAGCTTTCTTT	CSTQGQSEGRTEAFF
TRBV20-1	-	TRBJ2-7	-	TGCAGTGCTAGAGATAGTTGGGGGGACACCTACGAGCAGTACTTC	CSARDSWGDTYEQYF
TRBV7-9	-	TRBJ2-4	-	TGTGCCAGCGAGCCTCTGGGGGCAGGAAACATTCAGTACTTC	CASEPLGAGNIQYF
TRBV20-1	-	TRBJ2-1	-	TGCAGTGCCATCCAGGGATTCCACAATGAGCAGTTCTTC	CSAIQGFHNEQFF
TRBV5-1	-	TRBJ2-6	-	TGCGCCAGCAGCTGGGACCGAGCTGGGGCCAACGTCCTGACTTTC	CASSWDRAGANVLTF
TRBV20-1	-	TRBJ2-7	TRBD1	TGCAGTGCGGGGAACAGGGGCGAGGCCTACGAGCAGTACTTC	CSAGNRGEAYEQYF
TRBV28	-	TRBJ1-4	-	TGTGCCAGCAGTGTACAGGGCCGAAAACTGTTTTTT	CASSVQGRKLFF
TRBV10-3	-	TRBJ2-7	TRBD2	TGTGCCATCAGTGATTTGGAGGCGGGAGGGCCAACGGGCGAGCAGTACTTC	CAISDLEAGGPTGEQYF
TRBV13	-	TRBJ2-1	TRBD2	TGTGCCAGCAGCTTAGACCGGGAGGGACAGTTCTTC	CASSLDREGQFF
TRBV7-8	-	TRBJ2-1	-	TGTGCCAGCAGCTTAGTTCGGGCGGGGACTCAGCACCCGTACAATGAGCAGTTCTTC	CASSLVRAGTQHPYNEQFF
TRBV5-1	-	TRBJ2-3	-	TGCGCCAGCAGCTTGAATCCGGCAGATACGCAGTATTTT	CASSLNPADTQYF